This entry is about one T cell receptor (beta chain). This specimen belongs to a study of shared clonotypes between healthy human individuals. Sequencing was performed with immunoSEQ multiplex PCR; in TCRdb, only in-frame clones are kept and a portion is missing. The data hold 470,000 or so clones, with almost 80% observed a single time. Per the germline V gene, CDR1 is LNHDA and CDR2 is SQIVND (reference sequence). The length of the CDR3 is 15 residues. Trimming pared 5 bases from V and 7 bases from J, leaving 21 bases between. The chain couples TRBV19 to TRBJ2-7, with D maybe TRBD1 (6 bases). The sample consisted of PBMCs. The receptor comes from a woman in her 40s in good health. Some clones in this sample may be carry-over from other donors' samples. In DNA form, the CDR3 reads TGTGCCAGTAGTCCGACTCGACAGGAGATGGGGGAGCAGTACTTC. The encoded protein is CASSPTRQEMGEQYF.